Each of the 32 T cell receptor beta chains below was sequenced from the same sample in a study of blood T cell repertoires in COVID-19. Method: immunoSEQ multiplex PCR; TCRdb's copy keeps in-frame clones and lacks some. The sample consists of 90,000 to 120,000 clones, approximately 88% of them appearing once. Input material: peripheral blood. The receptors derive from a man aged 50-60 years with active or convalescent COVID-19.

The rearrangement uses TRBV5-6 and TRBJ2-5, with D perhaps TRBD2 (6 bases). Trimming shortened V by 2 bases and J by 4 bases, and 12 bases separated the two germline ends. Germline assignment: CDR1 SGHDT and CDR2 YYEEEE. This CDR3 is built from 14 residues. This CDR3 is CASSFPGTPETQYF. The CDR3 DNA reads TGTGCCAGCAGCTTCCCAGGGACTCCAGAGACCCAGTACTTC.

The CDR3 is CASSYREGQPQHF. The CDR3 nucleotides are TGTGCCAGCAGTTATAGGGAGGGTCAGCCCCAGCATTTT. The genes are TRBV6-6 and TRBJ1-5, with D unclear. The CDR3 is 13 amino acids. Trimming removed 3 bases from V and 6 bases from J, with 9 bases in between. Germline CDR1 and CDR2: MNHNY and SVGAGI (reference sequence).

The chain has TRBV5-6 and TRBJ2-3, with D uncertain. V was clipped by 0 bases and J by 6 bases, with 5 bases between them. The CDR3 loop spans 12 amino acids. CDR1 is SGHDT and CDR2 is YYEEEE in the germline V gene. As DNA, the CDR3 is TGTGCCAGCAGCTTGGCGCGGGATACGCAGTATTTT. Amino acid sequence: CASSLARDTQYF.

This clone appeared a few times. The chain couples TRBV5-1 to TRBJ2-1, with TRBD1 matching over 10 bases. The CDR3 runs to 15 residues. CDR1 SGHRS and CDR2 YFSETQ come from the germline V gene. Trimming at V came to 4 bases and at J to 2 bases, leaving 3 bases not matched to a gene. The CDR3 coding sequence is TGCGCCAGCAGCCTTGGGACAGGGGCCTACAATGAGCAGTTCTTC. This codes for CASSLGTGAYNEQFF. Variable domain in full (rest from reference TRBV5-1 and TRBJ2-1): KAGVTQTPRYLIKTRGQQVTLSCSPISGHRSVSWYQQTPGQGLQFLFEYFSETQRNKGNFPGRFSGRQFSNSRSEMNVSTLELGDSALYLCASSLGTGAYNEQFFGPGTRLTVL.

The chain combines TRBV5-1 with TRBJ1-1; 7 bases agree with TRBD1. In germline, CDR1 is SGHRS, CDR2 YFSETQ. Unmatched junction bases numbered 4, after V lost 3 bases and J lost 8 bases. This CDR3 has 12 residues. The DNA for the CDR3 is TGCGCCAGCAGCTCCAGGGGGAGGGAAGCTTTCTTT. This gives the protein CASSSRGREAFF.

The chain links TRBV7-6 to TRBJ2-1; D not resolved. The CDR3 is 14 residues long. Between the trimmed V and J ends, which lost 2 bases and 14 bases, there was a span of 19 bases. Germline V lookup: CDR1 SGHVS, CDR2 FNYEAQ. CDR3 amino acids: CASSLPSSFGSKFF. CDR3 coding DNA: TGTGCCAGCAGCTTACCCTCTAGTTTTGGGTCAAAGTTCTTC. Together with reference TRBV7-6 and TRBJ2-1, the CDR3 gives the full variable domain: GAGVSQSPRYKVTKRGQDVALRCDPISGHVSLYWYRQALGQGPEFLTYFNYEAQQDKSGLPNDRFSAERPEGSISTLTIQRTEQRDSAMYRCASSLPSSFGSKFFGPGTRLTVL.

CDR3 in amino acids: CASSWTSRETQYF. The CDR3 DNA reads TGTGCCAGCAGCTGGACTAGCCGGGAGACCCAGTACTTC. The rearrangement uses TRBV5-8 and TRBJ2-5, with TRBD2 matching over 8 bases. Per the germline V gene, CDR1 is SGHTS and CDR2 is YDEGEE. The CDR3 totals 13 residues. V shed 3 bases, J shed 5 bases, and the junction held 3 bases outside the gene matches.

The CDR3 loop is CASRTDRDTEAFF. The CDR3 coding sequence is TGTGCCAGCAGGACTGACAGGGACACTGAAGCTTTCTTT. The genes are TRBV6-5 and TRBJ1-1; 7 nucleotides match TRBD1. This CDR3 has 13 amino acids. J gave up 3 bases and V 6 bases, and 4 bases lay outside the gene matches. The germline CDR1 and CDR2 sequences are MNHEY and SVGAGI.

The genes are TRBV18 and TRBJ1-5; the match to TRBD1 covers 9 bases. Germline lookup yields CDR1 KGHSH and CDR2 LQKENI. CDR3 length equals 15 residues. V lost 3 bases and J lost 6; bases outside the gene matches: 6. CDR3 residues: CASSPGTGTGQPQHF. CDR3 coding DNA: TGTGCCAGCTCACCTGGGACAGGGACGGGTCAGCCCCAGCATTTT. The full variable domain, rest sourced from reference TRBV18 and TRBJ1-5, is NAGVMQNPRHLVRRRGQEARLRCSPMKGHSHVYWYRQLPEEGLKFMVYLQKENIIDESGMPKERFSAEFPKEGPSILRIQQVVRGDSAAYFCASSPGTGTGQPQHFGDGTRLSIL.

The V and J genes are TRBV21-1 and TRBJ2-3; the table assigns TRBD1, which was not confirmed against the DNA. TRBV21-1 is labeled a pseudogene. The CDR3 sequence is 14 residues long. DNA for the CDR3: TGTGCCAGCAGCCTTCGACAGGGCCCAGATACGCAGTATTTT. Protein: CASSLRQGPDTQYF.

The V gene is TRBV5-6, the J gene TRBJ2-7; the match to TRBD1 covers 7 bases. CDR3 length equals 13 residues. Per germline, CDR1 SGHDT and CDR2 YYEEEE. The J segment lost 5 bases and the V segment lost 2 bases, leaving 4 bases of the junction unmatched. CDR3: CASSLPGQDEQYF. CDR3 DNA sequence: TGTGCCAGCAGCTTACCTGGACAGGACGAGCAGTACTTC.

This clone has just one count. The chain employs TRBV19 and TRBJ1-1; 7 bases align to TRBD1. The CDR3 totals 14 residues. V shed 6 bases, J shed 3 bases, and the junction held 7 bases outside the gene matches. Germline V CDR1 and CDR2: LNHDA, SQIVND (reference sequence). CDR3 residues: CASSNTGADTEAFF. The CDR3 DNA reads TGTGCCAGTAGCAACACAGGGGCGGACACTGAAGCTTTCTTT.

The chain uses TRBV4-1 and TRBJ2-1; 15 bases fit TRBD2. V shed 0 bases and J 10 bases; nucleotides not matched to a gene: 4. Germline V gene data show CDR1 as MGHRA and CDR2 as YSYEKL. There are 16 residues in the CDR3. DNA of the CDR3: TGCGCCAGCAGCCAAGATGGGACTAGCGGGAGGAACGAGCAGTTCTTC. Protein product: CASSQDGTSGRNEQFF.

CDR3 amino acids: CASSLGQGTYNEQFF. The CDR3 coding sequence is TGTGCCAGCAGCTTGGGACAGGGGACTTACAATGAGCAGTTCTTC. J is TRBJ2-1 and V is TRBV3-1 (or the pseudogene TRBV3-2), with 10 bases matching TRBD1. This CDR3 is built from 15 residues. Trimming removed 5 bases from V and 4 bases from J; junction bases left unmatched: 5. Per germline, CDR1 LGHDT and CDR2 YNNKEL (reference sequence).

The chain links TRBV28 to TRBJ2-1; a weak D match, TRBD2 (6 bases). Germline V gene sequence: CDR1 MDHEN, CDR2 SYDVKM. This CDR3 has 14 residues. The CDR3 sequence: CGRYTPQIADEQFF. The CDR3 region has the DNA TGTGGGCGCTATACCCCCCAAATAGCGGATGAGCAGTTCTTC.

This chain joins TRBV5-6 and TRBJ1-1; 7 bases are shared with TRBD1. V gave up 2 bases and J gave up 6 bases; unmatched junction bases: 16. CDR3 length equals 17 residues. Germline V gives CDR1 SGHDT, CDR2 YYEEEE. CDR3 coding DNA: TGTGCCAGCAGCTTCGCGGGGATCAGGGGGAGTCGACCTGAAGCTTTCTTT. Translated, it gives CASSFAGIRGSRPEAFF.

V and J are TRBV9 and TRBJ2-3, with 7 bases aligning to TRBD1. V lost 3 bases to trimming and J lost 2 bases; unmatched junction nucleotides: 6. CDR3 size: 15 residues. The germline CDR1 and CDR2 sequences are SGDLS and YYNGEE. In nucleotides, the CDR3 is TGTGCCAGCAGCGCCGGACAGGCTGACACAGATACGCAGTATTTT. Protein sequence: CASSAGQADTDTQYF.

For the CDR3, the DNA is TGTGCCACCAGCAGATTATTCACCGGGGAGCTGTTTTTT. This gives the protein CATSRLFTGELFF. The rearrangement joins TRBV15 to TRBJ2-2; no clear D. Deletions cut 2 bases from V and 4 bases from J, with 5 bases between. Germline V CDR1 and CDR2: LNHNV, YYDKDF (reference sequence). CDR3 length: 13 amino acids.

The chain is built from TRBV6-5 and TRBJ1-6; D may be TRBD1 (5 bases). Germline V gene lookup returns CDR1 MNHEY and CDR2 SVGAGI. The ends were cut back, 0 bases at V and 7 bases at J, with 13 bases in the middle. This CDR3 region has 16 residues. The CDR3 spells CASSYSMQGKNSPLHF. The CDR3 region has the DNA TGTGCCAGCAGTTACTCGATGCAGGGAAAGAATTCACCCCTCCACTTT.

This clone has a handful of counts. The V gene is TRBV18, the J gene TRBJ1-5; no clear D. The germline V and J ends were trimmed by 6 bases and 6 bases, with 18 bases remaining between them. The CDR3 has 15 amino acids. CDR1 is KGHSH, CDR2 LQKENI, per germline. The chain's CDR3 is CASSLGRGWGQPQHF. CDR3 bases: TGTGCCAGCTCCCTAGGCCGGGGTTGGGGTCAGCCCCAGCATTTT.

V gene TRBV5-1 combines with J gene TRBJ1-3; the match to TRBD1 covers 8 bases. Germline CDR1 reads SGHRS; CDR2 reads YFSETQ. CDR3 length: 14 residues. J was trimmed by 7 bases and V by 4 bases; bases with no gene match: 7. CDR3 region: CASSTGQGANTIYF. CDR3 nucleotides: TGCGCCAGCAGCACCGGACAGGGAGCGAACACCATATATTTT.

The chain couples TRBV5-5 to TRBJ2-7, with a tentative D call TRBD2 (6 bases). The CDR3 is 13 residues long. The germline CDR1 and CDR2 sequences are SGHKS and YYEKEE (reference sequence). V gave up 4 bases and J gave up 8 bases, with 16 bases separating them. The CDR3 region has the DNA TGTGCCAGCAGCCATCGGGAGAGCCTCCAGCAGTACTTC. It specifies CASSHRESLQQYF.

This clone was observed a few times. The V call is TRBV14, the J call TRBJ1-2; D gene uncertain. The germline V gene has CDR1 SGHDN and CDR2 FVKESK. Between the trimmed V and J ends, which lost 4 bases and 6 bases, there was a span of 18 bases. The CDR3 consists of 15 residues. The CDR3 region has the DNA TGTGCCAGCAGCCCAGATGGAGGGTCTTTTGATGGCTACACCTTC. It translates to CASSPDGGSFDGYTF.

The chain carries TRBV6-1 and TRBJ1-3; D might be TRBD1 (5 bases). The germline gives CDR1 MNHNS, CDR2 SASEGT. Trimming shortened V by 4 bases and J by 0 bases, and 13 bases separated the two germline ends. CDR3 length: 16 residues. CDR3 DNA sequence: TGTGCCAGCAGTGCCCGGACAAGCGCCTCTGGAAACACCATATATTTT. This gives the protein CASSARTSASGNTIYF.

Only one count was recorded for this clone. The rearrangement uses TRBV18 and TRBJ2-6; TRBD2 might be the D (5 bases). Between the trimmed V and J ends, which lost 2 bases and 2 bases, there was a span of 7 bases. This CDR3 has 15 amino acids. The germline CDR1 and CDR2 sequences are KGHSH and LQKENI. Here the CDR3 DNA reads TGTGCCAGCTCACCAAGCGGTGCTGGGGCCAACGTCCTGACTTTC. Translating gives CASSPSGAGANVLTF.

The V call is TRBV10-3, the J call TRBJ2-7; 9 bases fit TRBD1. Looked up from germline, CDR1 is ENHRY and CDR2 is SYGVKD. CDR3 length: 16 residues. J was trimmed by 3 bases and V by 4 bases; bases with no gene match: 10. In DNA form, the CDR3 reads TGTGCCATCAGTGGGGGGGGACAGGGCGCATTCTACGAGCAGTACTTC. It is translated as CAISGGGQGAFYEQYF.

The chain joins TRBV11-2 to TRBJ2-5; 12 bases line up with TRBD2. Losses at the gene ends were 0 bases for V and 4 bases for J; bases not matched to a gene: 15. The CDR3 length is 20 residues. The germline V gene encodes CDR1 SGHAT and CDR2 FQNNGV. The DNA of the CDR3 is TGTGCCAGCAGCTTAGATTTATGGCTAGCGGGAGGGTCAACGGCAGAGACCCAGTACTTC. Encoded protein: CASSLDLWLAGGSTAETQYF.

J is TRBJ2-3 and V is TRBV11-1; TRBD2 is a possible D gene (6 bases). Germline-derived CDR1 and CDR2 are SGHAT and FQDESV (reference sequence). The CDR3 runs 15 residues. Between the trimmed V and J ends, which lost 4 bases and 0 bases, there was a span of 11 bases. CDR3: CASSSPGGSTDTQYF. The DNA of the CDR3 is TGTGCCAGCAGCTCACCCGGGGGAAGCACAGATACGCAGTATTTT. The full variable domain, with the rest looked up from reference TRBV11-1 and TRBJ2-3, is EAEVAQSPRYKITEKSQAVAFWCDPISGHATLYWYRQILGQGPELLVQFQDESVVDDSQLPKDRFSAERLKGVDSTLKIQPAELGDSAMYLCASSSPGGSTDTQYFGPGTRLTVL.

V usage is TRBV28 and J usage is TRBJ2-1, with TRBD2 as a possible D gene (6 bases). The CDR3 consists of 15 residues. The ends were cut back, 7 bases at V and 6 bases at J, with 19 bases in the middle. CDR1 and CDR2 from the germline V gene are MDHEN and SYDVKM. The CDR3, as DNA: TGTGCCAGCACCTTAGGCCGGGGGACCGGCAATGAGCAGTTCTTC. Amino acids: CASTLGRGTGNEQFF.

As DNA, the CDR3 is TGTGCCAGCAGCGTAGGCCTACTTAGCGGTCACGAGCAGTACTTC. This gives the protein CASSVGLLSGHEQYF. The chain combines TRBV9 with TRBJ2-7; possible D gene TRBD2, 6 bases. Germline V gene sequence: CDR1 SGDLS, CDR2 YYNGEE. Trimming removed 0 bases from V and 5 bases from J, with 15 bases in between. This CDR3 contains 15 residues.

This rearrangement joins TRBV5-1 to TRBJ2-1; TRBD1 aligns across 8 bases. The CDR3 sequence is 16 residues long. CDR1 and CDR2 (germline): SGHRS, YFSETQ. The junction had 11 bases not matched to a gene; V was cut back by 4 bases and J by 5 bases. CDR3 region: CASSPTTGDSNNEQFF. CDR3 nucleotide sequence: TGCGCCAGCAGCCCTACGACAGGGGATAGTAACAATGAGCAGTTCTTC.

About this clone itself: Germline is not matched at one junction end, which may reflect a read error. The chain joins TRBV6-1 to TRBJ1-1; the D is unclear. Germline V gene sequence: CDR1 MNHNS, CDR2 SASEGT. The CDR3 has 12 residues. CDR3 sequence: CASSERRRDALW. The CDR3 DNA reads TGTGCCAGCAGTGAACGGAGGAGGGATGCCCTGTGG.